This T cell receptor (delta chain) was retrieved from a study of Vδ1+ human thymocytes. General study points: Unlike peripheral blood Vdelta1+ controls, thymic delta-chain sequences included 20% to 25% Vdelta2 and few Vdelta3. Bulk data may be misread because of unexpected Vdelta2 sequences. Donors shared many TRG clonotypes but few TRD clonotypes. Highly polyclonal TRG and TRD repertoires with Gaussian CDR3 length distributions appeared in thymus.

Germline V gives CDR1 TSWWSYY, CDR2 QGS. Trimming removed 5 bases from V and 0 bases from J, with 22 bases in between. This CDR3 contains 18 residues. On this clone: As yet, its antigen is unknown.

The template was reverse-transcribed extracted RNA. CDR3 amplicons came from multiplex PCR with pooled V-gene forward and constant-region reverse primers. TCRdb re-called the multiplex PCR reads with CATT. Found here are roughly 55,000 delta-chain clones, about a sixth of them singletons; the top ten hold roughly 0.5%. The chain combines TRDV1 with TRDJ1; D not certain. The sequencing input was Vdelta1+ gamma-delta thymocytes from the thymus. The subset: FACS-sorted CD3+ TCRalphabeta- TCRVdelta1+ TCRVdelta2- thymocytes. The clonotype originates from a boy under two years old who had congenital heart surgery. The CDR3 region has the DNA TGTGCTCTTGGGCTCTACGGAGGGCCTAAGGGAAACACCGATAAACTCATCTTT. Translation: CALGLYGGPKGNTDKLIF.